A selection of T cell receptor beta chains follows, all from one sample in a study of shared clonotypes between healthy human individuals. Libraries were prepared by immunoSEQ multiplex PCR; TCRdb keeps only in-frame clonotypes and omits some of them. This sample has about 600,000 clones, with over 95% found just once. Sequenced: naive CD8+ T cells sorted from blood. These receptors were obtained from a woman aged 25 to 45 in good health. Each CDR3 is given with its conserved first and last residue. A D gene is named only where the DNA matches it firmly. Clone size is shown for a subset of rows, as once, few, many or a class of expanded clone.

>TRBJ2-7|.|.|TRBV6-1
TGTGCCAGCAGTGAGTTTCCCAGGGCTGCCTACGAGCAGTACTTC
CASSEFPRAAYEQYF
>TRBJ2-2|.|.|TRBV2
TGTGCCAGCAGGGGTAGGTCGAACACCGGGGAGCTGTTTTTT
CASRGRSNTGELFF
>TRBJ1-1|TRBD1|.|TRBV28
TGTGCCAGCAGTTCTCCACGATTGACAGGGGGAATGAACACTGAAGCTTTCTTT
CASSSPRLTGGMNTEAFF
>TRBJ2-7|.|.|TRBV19
TGTGCCAGTAGTATTCGGCCAGGGGTGTACGAGCAGTACTTC
CASSIRPGVYEQYF
>TRBJ2-1|.|.|TRBV6-5
TGTGCCAGCAGTTATGATGGAGGTATCGATGAGCAGTTCTTC
CASSYDGGIDEQFF
>TRBJ2-7|.|once|TRBV6-1
TGTGCCAGCAGTGAAGCAACAGGGTCATTCTACGAGCAGTACTTC
CASSEATGSFYEQYF
>TRBJ2-7|TRBD1|.|TRBV6-6
TGTGCCAGCAGTCACTCATCCGGGACAGGGGTCTACGAGCAGTACTTC
CASSHSSGTGVYEQYF
>TRBJ2-2|.|.|TRBV2
TGTGCCAGCAGTGAGGGGAACACCGGGGAGCTGTTTTTT
CASSEGNTGELFF
>TRBJ2-5|TRBD1|.|TRBV2
TGTGCCAGCAACCTCCCCGGGACAGGGAGGGAGACCCAGTACTTC
CASNLPGTGRETQYF
>TRBJ2-2|.|.|TRBV2
TGTGCCAGCAGCGTGACACTTTCTACCGCCGGGGAGCTGTTTTTT
CASSVTLSTAGELFF
>TRBJ1-5|.|.|TRBV28
TGTGCCAGCAGTTCGGTTCAAGAGCTCACAATGCGGCCCCAGCATTTT
CASSSVQELTMRPQHF
>TRBJ1-1|.|.|TRBV29-1
TGCAGCGTTGAAGATCCAGGATTGAACACTGAAGCTTTCTTT
CSVEDPGLNTEAFF
>TRBJ2-3|.|.|TRBV27
TGTGCCAGCAGTTTACTGGGGGGAGAAGCCCAGTATTTT
CASSLLGGEAQYF
>TRBJ2-2|TRBD1|.|TRBV5-5
TGTGCCAGCAGCCAAGGGACAGACACCGGGGAGCTGTTTTTT
CASSQGTDTGELFF
>TRBJ2-1|TRBD1|.|TRBV5-6
TGTGCCACCGGGGACAGGGGCAATGAGCAGTTCTTC
CATGDRGNEQFF
>TRBJ2-7|.|.|TRBV7-9
TGTGCCACCGAGCAGGAAAGCTACGAGCAGTACTTC
CATEQESYEQYF
>TRBJ2-7|.|.|TRBV9
TGTGCCAGCAGCGTAGGTCCTAGCCCCAACGAGCAGTACTTC
CASSVGPSPNEQYF
>TRBJ1-4|.|.|TRBV19
TGTGCCAGTCGGATACAGGGTGGAAAACTGTTTTTT
CASRIQGGKLFF
>TRBJ2-1|.|.|TRBV19
TGTGCCAGTAGTAGTGTACCAGGGGGGTTTTACAATGAGCAGTTCTTC
CASSSVPGGFYNEQFF
>TRBJ2-1|TRBD2|.|TRBV6-5
TGTGCCAGCAGTTACGAGCGGGAGGGCTACAATGAGCAGTTCTTC
CASSYEREGYNEQFF
>TRBJ2-3|.|.|TRBV7-9
TGTGCCAGCAGCCAATCAGAAGGTTATACGCAGTATTTT
CASSQSEGYTQYF
>TRBJ2-1|TRBD2|once|TRBV5-1
TGCGCCAGCAGCTTGGCCGGGGTAGCGGGAAATGAGCAGTTCTTC
CASSLAGVAGNEQFF
>TRBJ2-3|.|.|TRBV5-4
TGTGCCACCGGACTCTTCACAGATACGCAGTATTTT
CATGLFTDTQYF
>TRBJ2-7|TRBD2|.|TRBV28
TGTGCCAGCAGTACTTTGACTAGCGGGAACGCCTACGAGCAGTACTTC
CASSTLTSGNAYEQYF
>TRBJ2-3|.|.|TRBV2
TGTGCCAGCAGTGAACTAGCCCCGGATACGCAGTATTTT
CASSELAPDTQYF
>TRBJ1-5|.|.|TRBV21-1
TGTGCCAGCAGCAAAGCCCTACCGGGGTATAGCAATCAGCCCCAGCATTTT
CASSKALPGYSNQPQHF
>TRBJ2-5|.|.|TRBV6-1
TGTGCCAGCAGTGAAGCTTACGGGGCGAGCTCCCAAGAGACCCAGTACTTC
CASSEAYGASSQETQYF
>TRBJ2-7|TRBD2|.|TRBV5-6
TGTGCCAGCAGCCTGGGGACTAGAGGCTTAATGAACTCCTACGAGCAGTACTTC
CASSLGTRGLMNSYEQYF
>TRBJ2-2|.|.|TRBV19
TGTGCCAGTATACAGGGAAGAACCGGGGAGCTGTTTTTT
CASIQGRTGELFF
>TRBJ1-5|.|.|TRBV5-8
TGTGCCAGCAGCTTTGCCTGGGGCAGACCTGATCAGCCCCAGCATTTT
CASSFAWGRPDQPQHF
>TRBJ2-1|.|few|TRBV27
TGTGCCAGCAGTTCCGGGACTTACAATGAGCAGTTCTTC
CASSSGTYNEQFF
>TRBJ2-7|TRBD2|.|TRBV10-1
TGCGCCAGCAGTAAGGAGACTAGCGGGAGAAGTCCTTTTTACGAGCAGTACTTC
CASSKETSGRSPFYEQYF
>TRBJ1-1|.|.|TRBV5-6
TGTGCCAGCAGCTTGGACAGGGAGGGTTTGAACACTGAAGCTTTCTTT
CASSLDREGLNTEAFF
>TRBJ2-7|TRBD2|.|TRBV27
TGTGCCAGCAGTTCCGGGACTAGCGGGAGATTCTACGAGCAGTACTTC
CASSSGTSGRFYEQYF
>TRBJ2-7|.|.|TRBV4-1
TGCGCCAGCAGCCAAGGACTAGGTGGCTACGAGCAGTACTTC
CASSQGLGGYEQYF
>TRBJ1-4|TRBD1|.|TRBV4-1
TGCGCCAGCAGCCTATCAGGACAGGGGGTTTTCGGTGAAAAACTGTTTTTT
CASSLSGQGVFGEKLFF
>TRBJ2-1|.|once|TRBV10-3
TGTGCCATCAGTGATGGAGGTCGTGATGAGCAGTTCTTC
CAISDGGRDEQFF
>TRBJ2-7|.|.|TRBV27
TGTGCCAGCAGTTTAACCGGAGGGCGCGAGCAGTACTTC
CASSLTGGREQYF
>TRBJ2-7|TRBD2|.|TRBV30
TGTGCCTGGAGTAGACTAGCGGGGGCCTACGAGCAGTACTTC
CAWSRLAGAYEQYF
>TRBJ2-7|.|.|TRBV28
TGTGCCAGCAGCCCAATCGGGGGCGAGCAGTACTTC
CASSPIGGEQYF
>TRBJ2-3|.|.|TRBV7-8
TGTGCCAGCAGCTACGACCAACCGACCCCCACAGATACGCAGTATTTT
CASSYDQPTPTDTQYF
>TRBJ2-7|TRBD1|.|TRBV27
TGTGCCAGCAGTTCCACAGGGGGAAGCTCCTACGAGCAGTACTTC
CASSSTGGSSYEQYF
>TRBJ2-7|.|.|TRBV6-6
TGTGCCAGCACCGGGGATACGGCGAACTCCTACGAGCAGTACTTC
CASTGDTANSYEQYF
>TRBJ2-5|.|.|TRBV6-5
TGTGCCAGCAGTTATTCCCCGGGAGTGGGAGAGACCCAGTACTTC
CASSYSPGVGETQYF
>TRBJ2-2|TRBD1|.|TRBV30
TGTGCCTGGAACACAGGGGTTACCGGGGAGCTGTTTTTT
CAWNTGVTGELFF
>TRBJ2-7|TRBD2|.|TRBV9
TGTGCCAGCAGCGTAGAGGGGGGACTAGCGGGAGTTGGCGAGCAGTACTTC
CASSVEGGLAGVGEQYF